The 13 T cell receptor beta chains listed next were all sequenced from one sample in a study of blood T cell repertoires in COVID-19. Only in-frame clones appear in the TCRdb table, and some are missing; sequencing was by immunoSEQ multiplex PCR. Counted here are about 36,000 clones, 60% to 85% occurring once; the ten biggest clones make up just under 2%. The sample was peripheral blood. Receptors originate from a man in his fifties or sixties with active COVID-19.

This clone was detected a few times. The CDR3 nucleotides read TGTGCCAGCAGTTTGGTCCCCCTACAGGGATCGTACGAGCAGTACTTC. This translates into CASSLVPLQGSYEQYF. The chain uses TRBV27 and TRBJ2-7; D possibly corresponds to TRBD1 (6 bases). V was shortened by 3 bases and J by 4 bases, with 19 bases between the two germline ends. Germline V CDR1 and CDR2: MNHEY, SMNVEV (reference sequence). CDR3 length: 16 residues.

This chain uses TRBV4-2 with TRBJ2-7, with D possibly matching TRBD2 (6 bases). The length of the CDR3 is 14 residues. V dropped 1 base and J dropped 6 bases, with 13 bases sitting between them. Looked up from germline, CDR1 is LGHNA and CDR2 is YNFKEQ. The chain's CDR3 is CASSQGRQGGEQYF. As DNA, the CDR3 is TGTGCCAGCAGCCAAGGTCGGCAGGGAGGCGAGCAGTACTTC.

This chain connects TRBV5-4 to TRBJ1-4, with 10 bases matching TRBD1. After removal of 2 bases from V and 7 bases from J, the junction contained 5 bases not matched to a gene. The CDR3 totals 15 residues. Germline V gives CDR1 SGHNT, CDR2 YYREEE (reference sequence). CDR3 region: CASSLGQGDGEKLFF. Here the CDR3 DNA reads TGTGCCAGCAGCTTAGGACAGGGGGATGGTGAAAAACTGTTTTTT.

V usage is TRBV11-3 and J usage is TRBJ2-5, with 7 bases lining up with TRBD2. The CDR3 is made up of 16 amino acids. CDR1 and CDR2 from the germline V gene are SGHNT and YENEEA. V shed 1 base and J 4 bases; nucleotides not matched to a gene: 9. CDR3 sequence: CASSLGRGGNGETQYF. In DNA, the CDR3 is TGTGCCAGCAGCTTAGGACGGGGAGGGAATGGAGAGACCCAGTACTTC. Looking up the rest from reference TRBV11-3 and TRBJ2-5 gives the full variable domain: EAGVVQSPRYKIIEKKQPVAFWCNPISGHNTLYWYLQNLGQGPELLIRYENEEAVDDSQLPKDRFSAERLKGVDSTLKIQPAELGDSAVYLCASSLGRGGNGETQYFGPGTRLLVL.

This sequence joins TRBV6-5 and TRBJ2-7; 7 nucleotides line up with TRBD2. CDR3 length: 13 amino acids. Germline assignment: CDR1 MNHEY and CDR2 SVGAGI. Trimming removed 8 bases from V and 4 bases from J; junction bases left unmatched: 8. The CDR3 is CASAWGGGYEQYF. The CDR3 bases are TGTGCCAGCGCCTGGGGGGGTGGGTACGAGCAGTACTTC.

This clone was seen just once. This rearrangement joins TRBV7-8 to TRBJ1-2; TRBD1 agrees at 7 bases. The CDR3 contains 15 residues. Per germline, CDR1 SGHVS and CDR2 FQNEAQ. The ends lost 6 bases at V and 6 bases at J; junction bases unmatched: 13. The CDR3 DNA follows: TGTGCCAGCAGATCTCGAACAGGGGAACCCCATGGCTACACCTTC. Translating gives CASRSRTGEPHGYTF.

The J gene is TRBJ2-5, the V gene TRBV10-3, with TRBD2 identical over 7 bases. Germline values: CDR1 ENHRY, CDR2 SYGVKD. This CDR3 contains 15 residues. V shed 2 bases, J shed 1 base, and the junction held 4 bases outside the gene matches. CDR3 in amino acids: CAISEDGGFQETQYF. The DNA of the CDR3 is TGTGCCATCAGTGAGGACGGGGGGTTCCAAGAGACCCAGTACTTC.

The CDR3: CASSFDPGQGAPGYTF. For the CDR3, the DNA is TGCGCCAGCAGCTTTGATCCGGGACAGGGGGCGCCCGGCTACACCTTC. The chain recombines TRBV5-1 with TRBJ1-2; 12 nucleotides line up with TRBD1. Trimming took 2 bases from V and 8 from J; bases not matched to a gene: 10. The CDR3 runs 16 residues. CDR1 is SGHRS and CDR2 is YFSETQ in the germline V gene. The whole variable domain, filled in from reference TRBV5-1 and TRBJ1-2, reads KAGVTQTPRYLIKTRGQQVTLSCSPISGHRSVSWYQQTPGQGLQFLFEYFSETQRNKGNFPGRFSGRQFSNSRSEMNVSTLELGDSALYLCASSFDPGQGAPGYTFGSGTRLTVV.

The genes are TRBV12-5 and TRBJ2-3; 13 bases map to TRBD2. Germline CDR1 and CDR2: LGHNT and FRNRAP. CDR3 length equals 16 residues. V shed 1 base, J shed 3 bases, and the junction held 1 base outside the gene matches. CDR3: CASGLALAGGTDTQYF. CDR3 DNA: TGTGCTAGTGGTTTGGCACTAGCGGGGGGGACAGATACGCAGTATTTT. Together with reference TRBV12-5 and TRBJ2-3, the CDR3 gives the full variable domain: DARVTQTPRHKVTEMGQEVTMRCQPILGHNTVFWYRQTMMQGLELLAYFRNRAPLDDSGMPKDRFSAEMPDATLATLKIQPSEPRDSAVYFCASGLALAGGTDTQYFGPGTRLTVL.

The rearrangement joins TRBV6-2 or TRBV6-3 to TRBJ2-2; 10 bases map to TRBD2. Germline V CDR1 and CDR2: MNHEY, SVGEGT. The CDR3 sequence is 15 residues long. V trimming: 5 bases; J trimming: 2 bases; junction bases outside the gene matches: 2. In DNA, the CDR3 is TGTGCCAGCAGTCTAGCGGGGGTAAACACCGGGGAGCTGTTTTTT. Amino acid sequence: CASSLAGVNTGELFF.

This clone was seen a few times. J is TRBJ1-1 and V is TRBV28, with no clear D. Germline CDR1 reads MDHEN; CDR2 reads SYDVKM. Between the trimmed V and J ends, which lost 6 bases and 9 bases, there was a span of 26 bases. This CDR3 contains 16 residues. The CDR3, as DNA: TGTGCCAGCAGCCCCTTATGGGAGGGCATAGAGACCAAAGCTTTCTTT. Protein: CASSPLWEGIETKAFF.

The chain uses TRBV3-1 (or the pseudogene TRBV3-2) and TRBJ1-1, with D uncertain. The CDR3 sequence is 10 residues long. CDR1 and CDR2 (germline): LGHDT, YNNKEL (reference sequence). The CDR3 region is CASQNTEAFF. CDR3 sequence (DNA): TGTGCGAGTCAGAACACTGAAGCTTTCTTT.

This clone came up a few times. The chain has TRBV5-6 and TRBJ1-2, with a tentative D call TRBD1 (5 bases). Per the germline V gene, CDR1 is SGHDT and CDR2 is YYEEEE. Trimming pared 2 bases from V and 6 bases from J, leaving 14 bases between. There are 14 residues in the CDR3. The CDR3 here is CASSFFREDDGYTF. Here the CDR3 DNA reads TGTGCCAGCAGCTTTTTCAGGGAAGACGATGGCTACACCTTC.